A selection of T cell receptor beta chains follows, all from one sample in a study of CD4 T cells in relation to SARS-CoV-2 and coronaviruses. The antigens these receptors bind are not known. Libraries were prepared by immunoSEQ multiplex PCR; TCRdb keeps only in-frame clonotypes and omits some of them. The profile shows approximately 20,000 clones, under 85% of them singletons. Sequencing used CD4+ T cells from PBMCs, cultured in vitro. The origin of the receptors is a human donor in good health. The CDR3 runs from the conserved cysteine through the conserved F or W.

J gene: TRBJ1-3
V gene: TRBV28
CDR3 protein: CASSLVRDYSGNTIYF

J gene: TRBJ2-1
V gene: TRBV6-5
CDR3 protein: CASSKLRGGEQFF

J gene: TRBJ2-2
V gene: TRBV5-6
CDR3 protein: CASSLGSTELFF

J gene: TRBJ1-1
V gene: TRBV5-1
CDR3 protein: CASSSANRGVGTEAFF

J gene: TRBJ2-1
V gene: TRBV24-1
CDR3 protein: CATSVPPQNGGLHNEQFF

J gene: TRBJ2-5
V gene: TRBV7-9
CDR3 protein: CASSRGQGGQETQYF

J gene: TRBJ2-7
V gene: TRBV29-1
CDR3 protein: CSVGSSGVPLEQYF

J gene: TRBJ1-1
V gene: TRBV3-1/TRBV3-2
CDR3 protein: CASSRGQGGREAFF

J gene: TRBJ1-1
V gene: TRBV7-3
CDR3 protein: CASSLTPNTEAFF

J gene: TRBJ1-4
V gene: TRBV25-1
CDR3 protein: CASSDRGTYNEKLFF

J gene: TRBJ2-2
V gene: TRBV28
CDR3 protein: CASRLQGTGELFF

J gene: TRBJ2-1
V gene: TRBV28
CDR3 protein: CASSLENRYNEQFF

J gene: TRBJ2-3
V gene: TRBV19
CDR3 protein: CASRGRAGLAGLYTQYF

J gene: TRBJ2-7
V gene: TRBV7-9
CDR3 protein: CASSLGQGAAQQYF

J gene: TRBJ1-1
V gene: TRBV7-8
CDR3 protein: CASSSDRGYTEAFF

J gene: TRBJ2-1
V gene: TRBV21-1
CDR3 protein: CASSSGEWSSYNEQFF

J gene: TRBJ2-7
V gene: TRBV28
CDR3 protein: CASRWLAGGGEQYF

J gene: TRBJ2-7
V gene: TRBV6-5
CDR3 protein: CASRDPGQGDEQYF

J gene: TRBJ2-7
V gene: TRBV19
CDR3 protein: CASSVPTSGVSNPYEQYF

J gene: TRBJ1-2
V gene: TRBV19
CDR3 protein: CASMRDRVNYGYTF

J gene: TRBJ2-7
V gene: TRBV21-1
CDR3 protein: CASSHLRGLAGGQKKDAYEQYF

J gene: TRBJ2-1
V gene: TRBV5-8
CDR3 protein: CASSLWDSRKVDEQFF

J gene: TRBJ1-1
V gene: TRBV6-5
CDR3 protein: CASIGTGGSAFF

J gene: TRBJ2-1
V gene: TRBV4-1
CDR3 protein: CASSLRTSGRWDEQFF

J gene: TRBJ2-5
V gene: TRBV2
CDR3 protein: CASNMKGNWETQYF

J gene: TRBJ1-5
V gene: TRBV6-5
CDR3 protein: CATRVDNQPQHF

J gene: TRBJ2-7
V gene: TRBV6-1
CDR3 protein: CASSEGPPGQGAYEQYF

J gene: TRBJ1-1
V gene: TRBV7-9
CDR3 protein: CASSLEVIGNTEAFF

J gene: TRBJ2-4
V gene: TRBV7-9
CDR3 protein: CASSPPGREIQYF

J gene: TRBJ2-2
V gene: TRBV5-4
CDR3 protein: CASSSGLAGVMDTGELFF

J gene: TRBJ1-2
V gene: TRBV19
CDR3 protein: CASSLAGQGLHLYGYTF

J gene: TRBJ1-2
V gene: TRBV18
CDR3 protein: CASSPLGQGGGYGYTF

J gene: TRBJ2-2
V gene: TRBV5-4
CDR3 protein: CASSLKQGYTGELFF

J gene: TRBJ2-2
V gene: TRBV24-1
CDR3 protein: CATSDLFGANTGELFF

J gene: TRBJ1-1
V gene: TRBV28
CDR3 protein: CVMERDGLNTEAFF

J gene: TRBJ1-1
V gene: TRBV5-1
CDR3 protein: CASSFRPTGNTEAFF

J gene: TRBJ2-1
V gene: TRBV7-3
CDR3 protein: CASSLTTDSSYNEQFF

J gene: TRBJ2-3
V gene: TRBV11-3
CDR3 protein: CASSRQGGDTQYF

J gene: TRBJ2-7
V gene: TRBV2
CDR3 protein: CASNPGTGDYEQYF

J gene: TRBJ2-2
V gene: TRBV5-5
CDR3 protein: CASSLAGVQGTGELFF

J gene: TRBJ2-7
V gene: TRBV14
CDR3 protein: CASSPRTSGTAYEQYF

J gene: TRBJ1-1
V gene: TRBV5-1
CDR3 protein: CASSLGRTADTEAFF

J gene: TRBJ2-5
V gene: TRBV30
CDR3 protein: CAWSGNRVVETQYF

J gene: TRBJ2-7
V gene: TRBV5-5
CDR3 protein: CASSLAGTNYEQYF